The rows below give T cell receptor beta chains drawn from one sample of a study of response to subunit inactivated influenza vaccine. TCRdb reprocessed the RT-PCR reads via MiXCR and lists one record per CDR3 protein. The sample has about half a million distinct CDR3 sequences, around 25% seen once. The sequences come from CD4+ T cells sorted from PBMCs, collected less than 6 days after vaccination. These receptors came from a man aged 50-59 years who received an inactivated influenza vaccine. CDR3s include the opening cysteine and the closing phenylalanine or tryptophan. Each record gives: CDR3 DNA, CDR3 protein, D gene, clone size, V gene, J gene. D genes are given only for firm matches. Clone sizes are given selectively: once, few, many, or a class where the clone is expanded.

TGTGCCAGCAGCTCCCAAAACGGGGGTATACACATTCAGTACTTC	CASSSQNGGIHIQYF	.	.	TRBV7-9	TRBJ2-4
TGTGCCAGCACCGTTATAGGGCCGCGGAGGGGCGAGCAGTTCTTC	CASTVIGPRRGEQFF	.	.	TRBV6-1	TRBJ2-1
TGTGCCAGCAGCTTAAAACAGGGCCGTAATGAGCAGTTCTTC	CASSLKQGRNEQFF	.	few	TRBV11-1	TRBJ2-1
TGTGCCAGCACTAGACAGGGGTACACCGGGGAGCTGTTTTTT	CASTRQGYTGELFF	TRBD1	.	TRBV2	TRBJ2-2
TGTGCCAGCTCACCACCCGGGTACCCTTCCTACGAGCAGTACTTC	CASSPPGYPSYEQYF	.	.	TRBV18	TRBJ2-7
TGCGCCAGCAGCCACCTGCCGGGATTCCTCAATGAGCAGTTCTTC	CASSHLPGFLNEQFF	.	.	TRBV4-1	TRBJ2-1
TGTGCCAGCAGCAAAATCTACTCCCCGGACCAAGAGACCCAGTACTTC	CASSKIYSPDQETQYF	.	many	TRBV7-2	TRBJ2-5
TGTGCAAGTCGTGCTTCCCATACGGCGGGGGGGCTCAATGAGCAGTTCTTC	CASRASHTAGGLNEQFF	.	.	TRBV12-2	TRBJ2-1
TGTGCCATCAGCTTAGTTTCAGGGACGAACACTGAAGCTTTCTTT	CAISLVSGTNTEAFF	.	.	TRBV7-2	TRBJ1-1
TGCAGTGCTAGCCAGACAGGGGGCGTTTACGAGCAGTACTTC	CSASQTGGVYEQYF	TRBD1	few	TRBV20-1	TRBJ2-7
TGCAGTGCTAGGGTGGGGGGCATCTACAATGAGCAGTTCTTC	CSARVGGIYNEQFF	.	.	TRBV20-1	TRBJ2-1
TGCGCCAGCAGCCAAGATTCGGGGTTCCAGGAGACCCAGTACTTC	CASSQDSGFQETQYF	.	.	TRBV4-1	TRBJ2-5
TGTGCCAGCAATACGGGCCACTTCTCTGGGGCCAACGTCCTGACTTTC	CASNTGHFSGANVLTF	.	once	TRBV19	TRBJ2-6
TGCGCCAGCAGCCAGGATAGCGGGGGAGCTTACAATGAGCAGTTCTTC	CASSQDSGGAYNEQFF	TRBD2	many	TRBV4-1	TRBJ2-1
TGTGCCAGCAGCGTGGGACTTGCGAGCTCCTACAATGAGCAGTTCTTC	CASSVGLASSYNEQFF	.	.	TRBV5-6	TRBJ2-1
TGTGCCAGCAGCCGTAAACAGGGGGGGACCGATACGCAGTATTTT	CASSRKQGGTDTQYF	.	few	TRBV5-4	TRBJ2-3
TGTGCCAGCAGCTTAGACGGGGGGCCAGATACGCAGTATTTT	CASSLDGGPDTQYF	.	few	TRBV7-2	TRBJ2-3
TGTGCCAGCAGTTACTCGACCGTCGGAAACATTCAGTACTTC	CASSYSTVGNIQYF	.	.	TRBV6-5	TRBJ2-4
TGTGCCAGCGAAAGACAGGGCCGGGTAAACGAAAAACTGTTTTTT	CASERQGRVNEKLFF	TRBD1	.	TRBV6-1	TRBJ1-4
TGTGCCAGCAGCTCCTCACAGGGGGCGGGGGGCAATCAGCCCCAGCATTTT	CASSSSQGAGGNQPQHF	TRBD1	few	TRBV7-2	TRBJ1-5